These 9 T cell receptor beta chains were sequenced from one sample in a study of response to subunit inactivated influenza vaccine. TCRdb itself ran the RT-PCR reads through MiXCR, one entry per CDR3 protein. This sample carries 500,000 to 600,000 distinct CDR3 sequences, about 7.6% of them seen once, and the ten largest clones take 10% to 15%. The sample here was PBMCs from blood, taken 23 months after vaccination. The receptors stem from a man in his fifties or sixties who received an inactivated influenza vaccine.

V and J are TRBV12-3 or TRBV12-4 and TRBJ2-1; 10 nucleotides align to TRBD2. The CDR3 is 15 amino acids. After removal of 8 bases from V and 2 bases from J, the junction contained 6 bases not matched to a gene. The CDR3 spells CASRFSGRTYNEQFF. The CDR3 nucleotides read TGTGCCAGCCGATTTAGCGGGAGGACCTACAATGAGCAGTTCTTC.

At least ten counts were recorded for this clonotype. The gene calls are TRBV20-1 and TRBJ1-6, with 7 bases fitting TRBD1. The CDR3 spans 16 residues. Germline-derived CDR1 and CDR2 are DFQATT and SNEGSKA (reference sequence). Germline trimming cut 6 bases from V and 3 bases from J; bases unmatched to any gene: 11. The DNA of the CDR3 is TGCAGTGCCCCCCCCGGGACAGCATTCTATAATTCACCCCTCCACTTT. Its translation: CSAPPGTAFYNSPLHF.

The sample holds a few counts of this clonotype. The V gene is TRBV12-3 or TRBV12-4, the J gene TRBJ1-2, with 7 bases lining up with TRBD1. The V and J ends lost 4 bases and 9 bases, in that order; junction bases with no gene match: 11. This CDR3 comprises 14 residues. CDR3 sequence (DNA): TGTGCCAGCAGTTCCTTTAGACAGGGCGGGAGCTACACCTTC. Protein sequence: CASSSFRQGGSYTF.

The V gene is TRBV20-1, the J gene TRBJ2-6; 10 bases agree with TRBD1. The CDR3 is 18 amino acids. With V trimmed by 3 bases and J by 0 bases, 8 bases remained unmatched. Germline V lookup: CDR1 DFQATT, CDR2 SNEGSKA (reference sequence). CDR3 bases: TGCAGTGCTAGCGGCGAGGGGACAGGGGTCTCTGGGGCCAACGTCCTGACTTTC. As protein: CSASGEGTGVSGANVLTF.

In this sample, this clonotype turned up a few times. DNA for the CDR3: TGTGCCAGTAGTAGTGGCTTTGCTCAAGAGACCCAGTACTTC. It codes for CASSSGFAQETQYF. V gene TRBV19 combines with J gene TRBJ2-5, with D uncertain. CDR1 is LNHDA and CDR2 is SQIVND in the germline V gene (reference sequence). V lost 4 bases and J lost 2, with 11 bases in between. The CDR3 is 14 amino acids.

This clonotype was picked up a small number of times. A clone one base away is much larger, so this may be a read error. The DNA for the CDR3 is TGCGCCAGCAGCTTTGACGGGAACACTGAAGCTTTCTTT. Translated: CASSFDGNTEAFF. The J gene is TRBJ1-1, the V gene TRBV5-1; D is ambiguous. Germline-derived CDR1 and CDR2 are SGHRS and YFSETQ. This CDR3 comprises 13 residues. Deletions cut 2 bases from V and 1 base from J, with 6 bases between.

The sample holds many counts of this clonotype. This rearrangement joins TRBV5-1 to TRBJ2-1; 9 bases match TRBD1. The CDR3 contains 14 residues. Germline CDR1 and CDR2: SGHRS and YFSETQ. Trimming removed 1 base from V and 7 bases from J; junction bases left unmatched: 3. CDR3 loop: CASSLLGQGNEQFF. The CDR3 DNA follows: TGCGCCAGCAGCTTGCTAGGACAGGGGAATGAGCAGTTCTTC.

This clonotype was seen at least ten times. This rearrangement joins TRBV27 to TRBJ2-5; the D gene is possibly TRBD1 (5 bases). The germline CDR1 and CDR2 sequences are MNHEY and SMNVEV (reference sequence). CDR3 length: 15 residues. V was clipped by 2 bases and J by 2 bases, with 12 bases between them. The CDR3 loop reads CASSLLGQAQETQYF. In DNA form, the CDR3 reads TGTGCCAGCAGTTTACTCGGACAAGCGCAAGAGACCCAGTACTTC.

J is TRBJ1-1 and V is TRBV7-6, with D tentatively TRBD1 (6 bases). This CDR3 comprises 19 residues. In germline, CDR1 is SGHVS, CDR2 FNYEAQ. V was trimmed by 3 bases and J by 2 bases, leaving 25 bases between them. Here the CDR3 DNA reads TGTGCCAGCAGCTTGGGCCTCGGGACACCTGCGGGTGGAAACACTGAAGCTTTCTTT. This gives the protein CASSLGLGTPAGGNTEAFF.